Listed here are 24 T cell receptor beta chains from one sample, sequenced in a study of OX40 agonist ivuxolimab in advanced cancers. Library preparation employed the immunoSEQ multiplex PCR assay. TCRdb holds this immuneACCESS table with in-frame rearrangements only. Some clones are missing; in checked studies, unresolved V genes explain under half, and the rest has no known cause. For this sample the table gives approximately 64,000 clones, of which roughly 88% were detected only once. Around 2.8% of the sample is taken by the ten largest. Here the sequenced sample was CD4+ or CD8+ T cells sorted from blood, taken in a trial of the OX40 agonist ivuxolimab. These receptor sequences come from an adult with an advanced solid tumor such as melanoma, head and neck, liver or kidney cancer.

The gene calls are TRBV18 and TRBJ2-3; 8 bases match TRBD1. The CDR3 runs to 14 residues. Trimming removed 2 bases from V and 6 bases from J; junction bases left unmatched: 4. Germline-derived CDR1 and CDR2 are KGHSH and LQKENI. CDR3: CASSPTGGRDTQYF. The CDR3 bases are TGTGCCAGCTCACCAACAGGGGGTAGGGATACGCAGTATTTT.

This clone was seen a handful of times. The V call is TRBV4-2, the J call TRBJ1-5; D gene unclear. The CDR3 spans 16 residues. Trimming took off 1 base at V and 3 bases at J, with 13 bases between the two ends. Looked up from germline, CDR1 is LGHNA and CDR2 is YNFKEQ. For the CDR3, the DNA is TGTGCCAGCAGCCAAGGCGGGTGGCGGGACAATCAGCCCCAGCATTTT. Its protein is CASSQGGWRDNQPQHF.

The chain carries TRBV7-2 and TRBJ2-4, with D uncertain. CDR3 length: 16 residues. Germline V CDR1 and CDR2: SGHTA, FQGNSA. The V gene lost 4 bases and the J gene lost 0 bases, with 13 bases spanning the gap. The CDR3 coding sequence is TGTGCCAGCAGCTCCCCGAACGGGTTAGCCAAAAACATTCAGTACTTC. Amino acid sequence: CASSSPNGLAKNIQYF.

CDR3 amino acids: CASSPTPGGNYGYTF. The CDR3 DNA follows: TGTGCCAGCTCACCAACACCCGGGGGCAACTATGGCTACACCTTC. This chain uses TRBV18 with TRBJ1-2; tentatively, D is TRBD1 (6 bases). The ends were cut back, 2 bases at V and 2 bases at J, with 12 bases in the middle. The CDR3 is 15 residues long. CDR1 KGHSH and CDR2 LQKENI come from the germline V gene.

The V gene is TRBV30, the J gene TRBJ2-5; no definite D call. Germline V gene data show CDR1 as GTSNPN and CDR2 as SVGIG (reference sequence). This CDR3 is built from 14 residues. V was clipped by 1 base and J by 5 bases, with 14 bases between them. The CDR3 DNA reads TGTGCCTGGAGTGAAATTCTGGGTTTTGAGACCCAGTACTTC. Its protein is CAWSEILGFETQYF. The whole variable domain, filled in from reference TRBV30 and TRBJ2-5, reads SQTIHQWPATLVQPVGSPLSLECTVEGTSNPNLYWYRQAAGRGLQLLFYSVGIGQISSEVPQNLSASRPQDRQFILSSKKLLLSDSGFYLCAWSEILGFETQYFGPGTRLLVL.

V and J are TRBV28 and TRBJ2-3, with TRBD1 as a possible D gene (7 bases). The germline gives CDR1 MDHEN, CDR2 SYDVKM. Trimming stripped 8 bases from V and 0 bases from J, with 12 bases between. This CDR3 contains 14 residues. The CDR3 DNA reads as TGTGCCAGCCAGGGGGGCCTGAGCACAGATACGCAGTATTTT. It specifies CASQGGLSTDTQYF.

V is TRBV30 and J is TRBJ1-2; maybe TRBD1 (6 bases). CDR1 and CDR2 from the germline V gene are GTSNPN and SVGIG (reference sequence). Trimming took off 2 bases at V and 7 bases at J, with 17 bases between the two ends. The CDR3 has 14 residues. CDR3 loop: CAWSLGGDTLGYTF. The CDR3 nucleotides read TGTGCCTGGAGTTTAGGGGGGGACACTCTTGGCTACACCTTC.

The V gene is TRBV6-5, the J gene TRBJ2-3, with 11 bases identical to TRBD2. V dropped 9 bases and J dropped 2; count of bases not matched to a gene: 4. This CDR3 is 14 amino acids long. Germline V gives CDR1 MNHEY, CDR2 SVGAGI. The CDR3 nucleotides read TGTGCCAGTTCGACTAGCGGGGACACAGATACGCAGTATTTT. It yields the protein CASSTSGDTDTQYF.

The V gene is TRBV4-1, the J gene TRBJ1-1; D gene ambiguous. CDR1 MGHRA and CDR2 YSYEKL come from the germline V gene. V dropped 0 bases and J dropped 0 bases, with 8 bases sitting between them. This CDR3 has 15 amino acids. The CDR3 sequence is CASSQEIAVNTEAFF. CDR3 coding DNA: TGCGCCAGCAGCCAAGAGATCGCGGTGAACACTGAAGCTTTCTTT.

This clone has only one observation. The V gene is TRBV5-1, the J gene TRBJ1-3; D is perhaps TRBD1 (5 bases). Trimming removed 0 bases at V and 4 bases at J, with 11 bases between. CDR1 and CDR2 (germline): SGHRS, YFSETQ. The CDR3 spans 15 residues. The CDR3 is CASSLDTGAGNTIYF. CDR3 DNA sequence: TGCGCCAGCAGCTTGGATACCGGGGCCGGAAACACCATATATTTT.

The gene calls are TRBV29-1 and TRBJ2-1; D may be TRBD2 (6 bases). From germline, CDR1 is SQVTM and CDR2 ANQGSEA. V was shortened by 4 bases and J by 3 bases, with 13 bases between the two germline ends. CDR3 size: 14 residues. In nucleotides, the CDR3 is TGCAGCGTTGTTGGAGGGAAAGGCTACAATGAGCAGTTCTTC. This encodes CSVVGGKGYNEQFF.

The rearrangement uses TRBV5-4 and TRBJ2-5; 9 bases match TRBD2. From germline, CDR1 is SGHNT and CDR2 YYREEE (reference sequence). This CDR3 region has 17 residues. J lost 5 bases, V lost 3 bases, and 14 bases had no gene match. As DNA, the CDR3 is TGTGCCAGCAGCTGGGGTGGTAGCGGGGGCCCCTCGGAGACCCAGTACTTC. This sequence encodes CASSWGGSGGPSETQYF.

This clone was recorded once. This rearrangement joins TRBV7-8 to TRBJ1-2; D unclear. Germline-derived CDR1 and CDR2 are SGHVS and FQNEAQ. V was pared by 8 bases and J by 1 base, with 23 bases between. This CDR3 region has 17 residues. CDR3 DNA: TGTGCCAGCTCCCCCCCGCGGGTGGGGATCTTTAACTATGGCTACACCTTC. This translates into CASSPPRVGIFNYGYTF.

The CDR3, as DNA: TGTGCCTGGAGTCGGAGGGGTAAAGAGACCCAGTACTTC. This codes for CAWSRRGKETQYF. The V gene is TRBV30, the J gene TRBJ2-5; D might be TRBD2 (6 bases). The CDR3 is made up of 13 amino acids. Trimming stripped 2 bases from V and 3 bases from J, with 10 bases between. The germline V gene encodes CDR1 GTSNPN and CDR2 SVGIG (reference sequence).

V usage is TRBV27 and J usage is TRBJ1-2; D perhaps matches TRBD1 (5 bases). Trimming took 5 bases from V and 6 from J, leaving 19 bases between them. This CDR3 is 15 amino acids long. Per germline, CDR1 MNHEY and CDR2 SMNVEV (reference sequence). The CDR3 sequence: CASSGVRGNENGYTF. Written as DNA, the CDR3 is TGTGCCAGCAGTGGGGTGAGGGGCAATGAGAATGGCTACACCTTC.

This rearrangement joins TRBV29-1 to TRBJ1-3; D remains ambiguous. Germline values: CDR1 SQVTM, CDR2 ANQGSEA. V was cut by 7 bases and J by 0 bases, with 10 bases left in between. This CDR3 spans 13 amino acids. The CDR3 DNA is TGCAGCGCAAGGGTGCACTCTGGAAACACCATATATTTT. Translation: CSARVHSGNTIYF. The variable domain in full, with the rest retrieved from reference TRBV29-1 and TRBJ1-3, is SAVISQKPSRDICQRGTSLTIQCQVDSQVTMMFWYRQQPGQSLTLIATANQGSEATYESGFVIDKFPISRPNLTFSTLTVSNMSPEDSSIYLCSARVHSGNTIYFGEGSWLTVV.

This CDR3 is CASSIRDEQYF. CDR3 DNA sequence: TGTGCCAGTAGTATTAGGGACGAGCAGTACTTC. The rearrangement links TRBV19 to TRBJ2-7; D is ambiguous. With 3 bases removed from V and 5 bases from J, the gap between germline ends came to 5 bases. The CDR3 length is 11 residues. The V gene's germline CDR1 is LNHDA and CDR2 SQIVND (reference sequence). Combining the CDR3 with reference TRBV19 and TRBJ2-7 gives the whole variable domain DGGITQSPKYLFRKEGQNVTLSCEQNLNHDAMYWYRQDPGQGLRLIYYSQIVNDFQKGDIAEGYSVSREKKESFPLTVTSAQKNPTAFYLCASSIRDEQYFGPGTRLTVT.

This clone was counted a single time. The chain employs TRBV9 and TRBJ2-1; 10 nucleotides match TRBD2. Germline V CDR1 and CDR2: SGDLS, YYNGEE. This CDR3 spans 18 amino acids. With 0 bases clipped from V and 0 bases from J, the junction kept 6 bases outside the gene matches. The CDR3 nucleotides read TGTGCCAGCAGCGTAGGTCTAGCGGGGGTGAGCTCCTACAATGAGCAGTTCTTC. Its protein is CASSVGLAGVSSYNEQFF.

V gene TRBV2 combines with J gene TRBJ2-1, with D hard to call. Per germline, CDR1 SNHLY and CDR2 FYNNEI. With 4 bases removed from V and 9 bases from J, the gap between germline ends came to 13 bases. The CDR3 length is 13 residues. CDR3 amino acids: CASSAEGHSEQFF. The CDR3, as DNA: TGTGCCAGCAGTGCCGAAGGGCACAGTGAGCAGTTCTTC.

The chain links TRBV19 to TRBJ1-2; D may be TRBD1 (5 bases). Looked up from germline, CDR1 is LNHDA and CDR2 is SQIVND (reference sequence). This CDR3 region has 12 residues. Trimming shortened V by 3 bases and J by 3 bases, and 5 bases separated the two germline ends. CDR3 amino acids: CASSMTDYGYTF. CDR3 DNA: TGTGCCAGTAGTATGACAGACTATGGCTACACCTTC.

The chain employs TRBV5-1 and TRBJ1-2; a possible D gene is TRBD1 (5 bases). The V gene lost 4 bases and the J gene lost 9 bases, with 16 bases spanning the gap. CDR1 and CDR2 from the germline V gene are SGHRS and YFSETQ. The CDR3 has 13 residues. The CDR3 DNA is TGCGCCAGCAGCGCCTCATCCCAGGGAAGCTACACCTTC. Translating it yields CASSASSQGSYTF.

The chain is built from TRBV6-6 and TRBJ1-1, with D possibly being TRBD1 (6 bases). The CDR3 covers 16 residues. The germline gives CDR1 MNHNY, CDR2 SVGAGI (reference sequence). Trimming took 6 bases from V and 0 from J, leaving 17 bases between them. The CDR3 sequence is CASSPGQLAMNTEAFF. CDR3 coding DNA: TGTGCCAGCAGCCCCGGACAGCTAGCTATGAACACTGAAGCTTTCTTT.

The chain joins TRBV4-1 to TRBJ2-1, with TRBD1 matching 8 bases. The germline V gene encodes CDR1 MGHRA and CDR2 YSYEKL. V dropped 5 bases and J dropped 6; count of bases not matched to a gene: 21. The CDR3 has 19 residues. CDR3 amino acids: CASSSDRGVGGLDPNEQFF. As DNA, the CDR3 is TGCGCCAGCAGCTCCGACAGGGGCGTGGGGGGCCTTGACCCCAATGAGCAGTTCTTC.

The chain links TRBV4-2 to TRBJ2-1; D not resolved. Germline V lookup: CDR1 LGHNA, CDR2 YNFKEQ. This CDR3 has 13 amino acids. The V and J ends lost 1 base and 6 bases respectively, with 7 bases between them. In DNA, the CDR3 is TGTGCCAGCAGCCAAGTAAGGAGCAATGAGCAGTTCTTC. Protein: CASSQVRSNEQFF.